The clone carrying this T cell receptor (beta chain) was seen a single time. Sequenced by immunoSEQ multiplex PCR; TCRdb stores in-frame clones only, minus some. The sample has more than 50,000 clones, approximately 91% seen once. The data were obtained in a study of control samples from healthy donors and cancer patients. CDR3 size: 16 residues. The V gene lost 0 bases and the J gene lost 4 bases, with 15 bases spanning the gap. Germline CDR1 LGHDT, CDR2 YNNKEL (reference sequence). The chain is built from TRBV3-1 (or the pseudogene TRBV3-2) and TRBJ1-1; D may be TRBD1 (5 bases). Sequenced: blood. The TCR comes from a man over 45 in good health. CDR3 DNA sequence: TGTGCCAGCAGCCAAGAAGGGGCGGCCTGGGGCACTGAAGCTTTCTTT. It specifies CASSQEGAAWGTEAFF.